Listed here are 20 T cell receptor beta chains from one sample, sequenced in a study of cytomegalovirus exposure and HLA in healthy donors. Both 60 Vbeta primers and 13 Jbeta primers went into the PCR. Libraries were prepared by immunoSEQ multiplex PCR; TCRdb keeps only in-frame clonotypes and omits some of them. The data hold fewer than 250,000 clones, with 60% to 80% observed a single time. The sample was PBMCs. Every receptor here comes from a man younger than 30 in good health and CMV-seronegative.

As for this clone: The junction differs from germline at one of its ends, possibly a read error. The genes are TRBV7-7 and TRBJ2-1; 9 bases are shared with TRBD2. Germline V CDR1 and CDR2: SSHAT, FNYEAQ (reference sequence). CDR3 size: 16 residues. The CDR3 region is CASSSLRLAGSNEQFF. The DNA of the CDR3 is TGTGCTAGCAGCTCTCTTAGGCTAGCGGGGTCTAATGAGCAGTTCTTC. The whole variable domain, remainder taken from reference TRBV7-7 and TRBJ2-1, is GAGVSQSPRYKVTKRGQDVTLRCDPISSHATLYWYQQALGQGPEFLTYFNYEAQPDKSGLPSDRFSAERPEGSISTLTIQRTEQRDSAMYRCASSSLRLAGSNEQFFGPGTRLTVL.

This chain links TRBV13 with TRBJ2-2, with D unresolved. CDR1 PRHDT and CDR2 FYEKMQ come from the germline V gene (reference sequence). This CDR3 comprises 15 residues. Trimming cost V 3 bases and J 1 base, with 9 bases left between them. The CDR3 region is CASSFAVGNTGELFF. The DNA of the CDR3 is TGTGCCAGCAGCTTTGCGGTCGGGAACACCGGGGAGCTGTTTTTT.

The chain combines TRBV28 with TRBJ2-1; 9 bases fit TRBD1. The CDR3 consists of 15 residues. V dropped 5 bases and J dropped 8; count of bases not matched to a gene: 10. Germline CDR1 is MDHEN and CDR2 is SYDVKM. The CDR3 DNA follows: TGTGCCAGCAGTCCCGGGACAGGGTATGGGGATGAGCAGTTCTTC. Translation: CASSPGTGYGDEQFF. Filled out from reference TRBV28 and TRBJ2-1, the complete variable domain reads DVKVTQSSRYLVKRTGEKVFLECVQDMDHENMFWYRQDPGLGLRLIYFSYDVKMKEKGDIPEGYSVSREKKERFSLILESASTNQTSMYLCASSPGTGYGDEQFFGPGTRLTVL.

CDR3 DNA: TGTGCCAGCAGCTTCCGGACGGGACTCAGTTTGGAGACCCAGTACTTC. Translating it yields CASSFRTGLSLETQYF. V usage is TRBV5-4 and J usage is TRBJ2-5, with D tentatively TRBD2 (6 bases). V was pared by 2 bases and J by 5 bases, with 19 bases between. The length of the CDR3 is 16 residues. Germline lookup yields CDR1 SGHNT and CDR2 YYREEE (reference sequence).

In nucleotides, the CDR3 is TGCGCCAGCAGCCGAACCCGCCCGGGTGATACGCAGTATTTT. This codes for CASSRTRPGDTQYF. The rearrangement links TRBV5-1 to TRBJ2-3; D uncertain. Germline assignment: CDR1 SGHRS and CDR2 YFSETQ. The ends were cut back, 4 bases at V and 6 bases at J, with 15 bases in the middle. CDR3 length equals 14 residues.

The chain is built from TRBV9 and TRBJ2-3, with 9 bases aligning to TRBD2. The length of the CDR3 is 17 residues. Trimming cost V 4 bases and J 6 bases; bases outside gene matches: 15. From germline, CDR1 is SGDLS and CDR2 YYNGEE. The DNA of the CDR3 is TGTGCCAGCAGCACCGACCTCGCGGGGGGGGCTGTGGATACGCAGTATTTT. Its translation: CASSTDLAGGAVDTQYF.

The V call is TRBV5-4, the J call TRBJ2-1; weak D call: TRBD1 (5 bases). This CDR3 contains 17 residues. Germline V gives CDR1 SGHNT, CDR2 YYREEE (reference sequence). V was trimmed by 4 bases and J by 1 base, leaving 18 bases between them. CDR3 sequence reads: CASSPWQGLGSYNEQFF. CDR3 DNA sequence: TGTGCCAGCAGCCCTTGGCAGGGTTTGGGGTCCTACAATGAGCAGTTCTTC.

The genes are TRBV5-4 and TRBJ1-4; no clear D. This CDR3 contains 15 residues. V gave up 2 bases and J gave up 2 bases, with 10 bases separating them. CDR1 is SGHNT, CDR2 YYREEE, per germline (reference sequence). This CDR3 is CASSLPGATNEKLFF. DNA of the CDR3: TGTGCCAGCAGCTTACCGGGTGCCACTAATGAAAAACTGTTTTTT.

CDR3 protein: CASTPTTGGHSPLHF. CDR3 in DNA: TGTGCCAGTACTCCTACGACAGGGGGTCATTCACCCCTCCACTTT. This sequence joins TRBV19 and TRBJ1-6, with 9 positions matching TRBD1. This CDR3 is 15 amino acids long. Losses at the gene ends were 7 bases for V and 8 bases for J; bases not matched to a gene: 9. Germline CDR1 LNHDA, CDR2 SQIVND (reference sequence). Full variable domain (outside the CDR3, taken from reference TRBV19 and TRBJ1-6): DGGITQSPKYLFRKEGQNVTLSCEQNLNHDAMYWYRQDPGQGLRLIYYSQIVNDFQKGDIAEGYSVSREKKESFPLTVTSAQKNPTAFYLCASTPTTGGHSPLHFGNGTRLTVT.

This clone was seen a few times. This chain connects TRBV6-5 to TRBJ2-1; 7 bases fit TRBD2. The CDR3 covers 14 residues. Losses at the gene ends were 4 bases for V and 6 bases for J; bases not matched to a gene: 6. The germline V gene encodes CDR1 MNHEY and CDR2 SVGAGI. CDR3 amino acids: CASSFRGEVNEQFF. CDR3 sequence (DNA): TGTGCCAGCAGTTTCCGGGGGGAGGTCAATGAGCAGTTCTTC.

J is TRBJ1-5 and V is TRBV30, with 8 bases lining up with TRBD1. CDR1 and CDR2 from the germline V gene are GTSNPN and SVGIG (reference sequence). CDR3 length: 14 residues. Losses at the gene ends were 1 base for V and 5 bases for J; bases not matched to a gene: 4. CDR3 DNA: TGTGCCTGGAGTGAGGGACAGGACTATCAGCCCCAGCATTTT. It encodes CAWSEGQDYQPQHF.

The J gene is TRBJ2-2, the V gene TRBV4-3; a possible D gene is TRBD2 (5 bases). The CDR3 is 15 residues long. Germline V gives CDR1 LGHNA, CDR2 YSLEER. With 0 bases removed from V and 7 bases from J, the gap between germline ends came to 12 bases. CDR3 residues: CASSQEREFIGELFF. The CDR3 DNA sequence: TGCGCCAGCAGCCAAGAAAGGGAGTTTATCGGGGAGCTGTTTTTT.

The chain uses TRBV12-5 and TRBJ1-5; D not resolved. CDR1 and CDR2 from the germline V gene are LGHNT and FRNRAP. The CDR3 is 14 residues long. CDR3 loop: CACWSKRMSQPQHF. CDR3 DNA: TGTGCCTGCTGGTCCAAGCGGATGAGTCAGCCCCAGCATTTT.

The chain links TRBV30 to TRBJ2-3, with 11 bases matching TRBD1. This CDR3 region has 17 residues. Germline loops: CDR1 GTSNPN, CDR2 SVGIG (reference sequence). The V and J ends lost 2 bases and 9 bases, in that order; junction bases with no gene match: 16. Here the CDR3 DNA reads TGTGCCTGGAGTCCTAAATCCGGGACAGGGGGAGAGGGCACGCAGTATTTT. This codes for CAWSPKSGTGGEGTQYF.

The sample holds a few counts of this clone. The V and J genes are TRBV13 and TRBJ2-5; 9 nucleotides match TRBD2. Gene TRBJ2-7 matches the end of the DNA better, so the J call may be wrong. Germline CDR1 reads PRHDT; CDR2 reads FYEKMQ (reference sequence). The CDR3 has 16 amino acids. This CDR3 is CASSLDGAGGSYEQYF. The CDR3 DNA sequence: TGTGCCAGCAGCTTAGACGGAGCGGGAGGCTCCTACGAGCAGTACTTC.

As DNA, the CDR3 is TGTGCCAGCAGCAGAAACACTGAAGCTTTCTTT. The encoded protein is CASSRNTEAFF. V is TRBV28 and J is TRBJ1-1; D call uncertain. The CDR3 has 11 amino acids. With 6 bases removed from V and 2 bases from J, the gap between germline ends came to 4 bases. Germline assignment: CDR1 MDHEN and CDR2 SYDVKM.

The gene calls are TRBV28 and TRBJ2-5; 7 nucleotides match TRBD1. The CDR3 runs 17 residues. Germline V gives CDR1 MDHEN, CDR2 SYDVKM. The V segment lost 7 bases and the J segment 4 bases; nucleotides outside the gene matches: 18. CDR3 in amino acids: CASTPPKGAQGGETQYF. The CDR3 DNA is TGTGCCAGCACCCCCCCCAAGGGGGCGCAGGGTGGAGAGACCCAGTACTTC.

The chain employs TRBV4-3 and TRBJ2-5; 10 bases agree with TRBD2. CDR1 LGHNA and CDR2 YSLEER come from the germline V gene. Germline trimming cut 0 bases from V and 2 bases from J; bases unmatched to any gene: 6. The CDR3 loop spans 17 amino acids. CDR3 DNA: TGCGCCAGCAGCCAAGATTGGGCTAGCGGGGGACAAGAGACCCAGTACTTC. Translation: CASSQDWASGGQETQYF.

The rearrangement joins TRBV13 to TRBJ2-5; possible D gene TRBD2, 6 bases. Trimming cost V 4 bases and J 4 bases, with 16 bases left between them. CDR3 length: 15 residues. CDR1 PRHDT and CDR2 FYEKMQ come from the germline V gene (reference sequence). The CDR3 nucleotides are TGTGCCAGCAGCTCCGCGACGGGAGAGGGAGAGACCCAGTACTTC. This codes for CASSSATGEGETQYF. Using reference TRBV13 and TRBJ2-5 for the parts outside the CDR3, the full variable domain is AAGVIQSPRHLIKEKRETATLKCYPIPRHDTVYWYQQGPGQDPQFLISFYEKMQSDKGSIPDRFSAQQFSDYHSELNMSSLELGDSALYFCASSSATGEGETQYFGPGTRLLVL.

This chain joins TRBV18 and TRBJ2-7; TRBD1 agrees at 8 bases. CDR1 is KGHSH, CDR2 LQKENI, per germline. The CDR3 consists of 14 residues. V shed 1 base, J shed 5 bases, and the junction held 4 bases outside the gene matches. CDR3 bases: TGTGCCAGCTCACCACAGGGACAGGCCCACGAGCAGTACTTC. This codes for CASSPQGQAHEQYF.